This T cell receptor (beta chain) was sequenced in a study of shared clonotypes between healthy human individuals. Note on this clone: Its target is not known.

V was pared by 3 bases and J by 0 bases, with 6 bases of the junction left unmatched. Germline V lookup: CDR1 SQVTM, CDR2 ANQGSEA. The CDR3 is 16 residues long. Study-wide results and limits: Sampling included only blood; tissue repertoires likely differ.

Data came from immunoSEQ multiplex PCR; TCRdb stores just in-frame clones and leaves some out. Of about 490,000 clones in the sample, 79% were seen once. The receptor was derived from a woman aged 40 to 49 in good health. Some clones in this sample may be carry-over from other donors' samples. The specimen was PBMCs. This chain links TRBV29-1 with TRBJ2-1; 9 nucleotides match TRBD2. The CDR3 loop reads CSVESGSGSSYNEQFF. The CDR3 bases are TGCAGCGTTGAGTCTGGTAGCGGGAGCTCCTACAATGAGCAGTTCTTC.